A single sample is the source of the 6 T cell receptor beta chains below, sequenced in a study of T cell responses to AZD1222 COVID-19 vaccine. The repertoire was sequenced with immunoSEQ multiplex PCR; TCRdb's copy has only in-frame clones and lacks some. The sample consists of over 100,000 clones, 85% to 90% of them appearing once. Specimen: peripheral blood, collected on day 0 of AZD1222 vaccination. Receptors originate from an adult in good health.

The rearrangement joins TRBV30 to TRBJ2-2; 8 bases align to TRBD1. V trimming: 2 bases; J trimming: 4 bases; junction bases outside the gene matches: 6. The CDR3 spans 15 residues. Germline-derived CDR1 and CDR2 are GTSNPN and SVGIG (reference sequence). CDR3 in amino acids: CAWSRRTGPTGELFF. In DNA form, the CDR3 reads TGTGCCTGGAGTAGGCGGACAGGGCCCACCGGGGAGCTGTTTTTT.

The chain carries TRBV7-3 and TRBJ2-3, with no clear D. CDR3 length: 13 amino acids. CDR1 is SGHTA and CDR2 is FQGTGA in the germline V gene. V was trimmed by 2 bases and J by 0 bases, leaving 3 bases between them. CDR3 nucleotide sequence: TGTGCCAGCAGCTTAGAGAGCACAGATACGCAGTATTTT. Amino acids: CASSLESTDTQYF.

The CDR3 loop reads CASSRDVVAGGNTDTQYF. For the CDR3, the DNA is TGTGCCAGCAGCCGGGATGTGGTGGCGGGGGGGAACACAGATACGCAGTATTTT. The chain recombines TRBV5-4 with TRBJ2-3; 9 bases are a match to TRBD2. Trimming cost V 4 bases and J 2 bases; bases outside gene matches: 14. The CDR3 totals 18 residues. Germline lookup yields CDR1 SGHNT and CDR2 YYREEE (reference sequence).

The CDR3 loop reads CASSDDSPGGISPLHF. For the CDR3, the DNA is TGTGCCAGCAGTGATGATTCCCCGGGGGGAATTTCACCCCTCCACTTT. The chain joins TRBV6-1 to TRBJ1-6, with D tentatively TRBD1 (5 bases). CDR1 and CDR2 from the germline V gene are MNHNS and SASEGT. With 3 bases removed from V and 9 bases from J, the gap between germline ends came to 18 bases. This CDR3 spans 16 amino acids.

This clone showed up just once. CDR3 in amino acids: CASSLPGTTQETQYF. For the CDR3, the DNA is TGTGCCAGCAGTTTACCCGGGACTACCCAAGAGACCCAGTACTTC. This chain joins TRBV28 and TRBJ2-5; TRBD2 matches 7 bases. Germline CDR1 MDHEN, CDR2 SYDVKM. V shed 2 bases and J 1 base; nucleotides not matched to a gene: 4. This CDR3 contains 15 residues.

The sample holds a few counts of this clone. V gene TRBV20-1 combines with J gene TRBJ2-3; D gene ambiguous. CDR3 length equals 14 residues. Per the germline V gene, CDR1 is DFQATT and CDR2 is SNEGSKA (reference sequence). V was trimmed by 3 bases and J by 5 bases, leaving 15 bases between them. The CDR3 reads CSASVRSGRDTQYF. In DNA form, the CDR3 reads TGCAGTGCTAGTGTGCGTTCCGGAAGAGATACGCAGTATTTT.